This T cell receptor (beta chain) was identified in a study of persistence of HIV-infected CD4 T cells. The immunoSEQ assay was version 4, run in survey mode. Sequenced by immunoSEQ multiplex PCR; TCRdb stores in-frame clones only, minus some. The sample has roughly 41,000 clones, 80% to 90% seen once. On this clone itself: Antigen specificity is unknown.

CDR3 length: 18 amino acids. CDR1 SGHTA and CDR2 FQGNSA come from the germline V gene. The ends lost 3 bases at V and 0 bases at J; junction bases unmatched: 8. Anti-CD3/anti-CD28 beads served as a nonspecific positive control stimulus. Sorting of responding CD4+ T cells relied on upregulated CD40 ligand together with CD69. Donors were HIV-1-infected adults who began suppressive ART during chronic infection. Donors had CD4+ T cell counts above 400 cells/uL and were CMV-seropositive. This chain links TRBV7-2 with TRBJ2-6; 7 bases line up with TRBD1. This clonotype was sampled from an adult man with HIV who was CMV-seropositive. The material sequenced was CD4+ T cells sorted from PBMCs after approximately 20-hour stimulation, taken from a patient who received antiretroviral therapy. CDR3 sequence (DNA): TGTGCCAGCAGCTTCCGGGACAGAATTAGCTCTGGGGCCAACGTCCTGACTTTC. The encoded protein is CASSFRDRISSGANVLTF.